The 12 T cell receptor beta chains given below trace back to one sample, sequenced in a study of human T cells and chemical hapten exposure. Via MiXCR, TCRdb re-called the RACE reads, giving one row per CDR3 protein. The sample includes under 130,000 distinct CDR3 sequences, under 35% seen only once; the top ten take about 2.7%. Time point indicated: patch test 3, about 24 weeks after DPC sensitization. The sample's treatment: therapeutic diphenylcyclopropenone sensitization with weekly scalp DPC. The specimen comprised whole blood, sampled in connection with sensitization to the hapten diphenylcyclopropenone (DPC). These receptor sequences come from a man aged 35-49 years with alopecia areata. Some clones in this sample may be carry-over from other donors' samples.

This clonotype was counted only a few times. J is TRBJ1-1 and V is TRBV14, with 8 bases that match TRBD1. Germline values: CDR1 SGHDN, CDR2 FVKESK. Trimming cost V 3 bases and J 7 bases; bases outside gene matches: 7. The CDR3 loop spans 14 amino acids. The CDR3 bases are TGTGCCAGCAGCCACTTGGACAGGGTCTATGAAGCTTTCTTT. Residues: CASSHLDRVYEAFF.

The chain employs TRBV5-1 and TRBJ2-3; a possible D gene is TRBD2 (6 bases). Trimming left V 0 bases short and J 0 bases short, with 8 bases between. The length of the CDR3 is 15 residues. Germline CDR1 SGHRS, CDR2 YFSETQ. The CDR3 loop is CASSLDGTSTDTQYF. CDR3 sequence (DNA): TGCGCCAGCAGCTTGGACGGGACTAGCACAGATACGCAGTATTTT.

The chain couples TRBV4-1 to TRBJ1-4; D uncertain. Deletions cut 1 base from V and 3 bases from J, with 9 bases between. The CDR3 covers 15 residues. Germline CDR1 is MGHRA and CDR2 is YSYEKL. CDR3 sequence (DNA): TGCGCCAGCAGCCAAGTCGAGGGATCTAATGAAAAACTGTTTTTT. This sequence encodes CASSQVEGSNEKLFF.

This sequence joins TRBV11-3 and TRBJ2-5; 10 bases match TRBD2. Trimming at V came to 0 bases and at J to 5 bases, leaving 6 bases not matched to a gene. Looked up from germline, CDR1 is SGHNT and CDR2 is YENEEA. This CDR3 is built from 16 residues. This chain's CDR3 is CASSLELAGRYETQYF. The CDR3 nucleotides are TGTGCCAGCAGCTTAGAACTAGCGGGACGGTACGAGACCCAGTACTTC.

This clonotype turned up a few times. The chain joins TRBV12-3 or TRBV12-4 to TRBJ2-1; the match to TRBD2 covers 10 bases. The ends lost 1 base at V and 15 bases at J; junction bases unmatched: 9. The CDR3 loop spans 14 amino acids. The CDR3 region has the DNA TGTGCCAGCAGTTTAGGGGCTAGCGGGAGTGTCTCGTTCTTC. Its translation is CASSLGASGSVSFF.

The J gene is TRBJ2-3, the V gene TRBV20-1; 10 bases are shared with TRBD2. The CDR3 loop spans 14 amino acids. V gave up 4 bases and J gave up 8 bases; unmatched junction bases: 9. The germline CDR1 and CDR2 sequences are DFQATT and SNEGSKA (reference sequence). This CDR3 is CSAKFSGRRGTQYF. The DNA for the CDR3 is TGCAGTGCTAAGTTTAGCGGGAGGAGGGGTACGCAGTATTTT.

The rearrangement uses TRBV29-1 and TRBJ2-3; the D is unclear. From germline, CDR1 is SQVTM and CDR2 ANQGSEA. Between the trimmed V and J ends, which lost 3 bases and 3 bases, there was a span of 10 bases. The CDR3 consists of 13 residues. Here the CDR3 reads CSVDNLDTDTQYF. The CDR3 coding sequence is TGCAGCGTTGATAACCTAGATACAGATACGCAGTATTTT.

The J gene is TRBJ2-7, the V gene TRBV29-1; D uncertain. The CDR3 is made up of 12 amino acids. Trimming removed 7 bases at V and 5 bases at J, with 15 bases between. CDR1 is SQVTM and CDR2 is ANQGSEA in the germline V gene. The CDR3 protein is CSASHTMNEQYF. The CDR3 DNA follows: TGCAGCGCATCCCATACGATGAACGAGCAGTACTTC.

The chain is built from TRBV4-2 and TRBJ1-6, with unresolved D. Trimming cost V 0 bases and J 10 bases, with 7 bases left between them. The germline CDR1 and CDR2 sequences are LGHNA and YNFKEQ. This CDR3 contains 13 residues. The CDR3 is CASSQEAGSPLHF. CDR3 DNA: TGTGCCAGCAGCCAAGAAGCGGGGTCACCCCTCCACTTT.

The V gene is TRBV7-9, the J gene TRBJ2-3; possible D gene TRBD1, 5 bases. This CDR3 contains 14 residues. V was shortened by 6 bases and J by 2 bases, with 12 bases between the two germline ends. Germline V gives CDR1 SEHNR, CDR2 FQNEAQ (reference sequence). The DNA for the CDR3 is TGTGCCAGCAGGCCTACAGGAACCACAGATACGCAGTATTTT. It codes for CASRPTGTTDTQYF.

The CDR3 region has the DNA TGCAGTGCTACCCAGCCCCTAGCGGGGGCGGGGGGAGACGAGCAGTACTTC. Protein: CSATQPLAGAGGDEQYF. The chain recombines TRBV20-1 with TRBJ2-7, with 10 bases fitting TRBD2. Germline V gene lookup returns CDR1 DFQATT and CDR2 SNEGSKA (reference sequence). J lost 5 bases, V lost 4 bases, and 17 bases had no gene match. The CDR3 covers 17 residues.

The chain is built from TRBV20-1 and TRBJ2-3, with 9 bases that match TRBD2. V shed 3 bases, J shed 5 bases, and the junction held 24 bases outside the gene matches. The CDR3 has 20 residues. Germline V lookup: CDR1 DFQATT, CDR2 SNEGSKA (reference sequence). CDR3 DNA: TGCAGTGCTAGGGGGCCGAGAATGGGTCCACTAGCGGGTGGAGAAGATACGCAGTATTTT. Protein product: CSARGPRMGPLAGGEDTQYF.